This T cell receptor beta chain was sequenced during a study of blood T cell repertoires in COVID-19 (TCRdb year 2020). Notes on the research overall: Samples covering the acute and convalescent phases of COVID-19 were provided by collaborators in the United States, Italy and Spain. The material from the prospective study consisted of cDNA or gDNA derived from T cells, B-cell-depleted T cells, or PBMCs. Deeply sampled blood TCRbeta repertoires from subjects exposed to, actively infected with, or recovered from COVID-19 were included in the dataset. The repertoires were released in a freely available public database meant as a resource for research on the immune response to SARS-CoV-2. Samples were obtained from the ongoing ImmuneRACE study (first 160 participants) and from about 1,300 subjects provided by 6 global collaborators. A de-identified subject ID, COVID-19 status, age in years and sex were almost always included in the sample metadata. Where HLA class I and class II types were available, the types were taken from metadata supplied by the sample provider, not from assay-based typing.

From cysteine to phenylalanine, the CDR3 is 16 amino acids long. Left in the record is the CDR3 DNA by itself, 48 bases read in frame from the first base. The germline ends are 16 bases apart after V is trimmed by 0 bases and J by 4 bases. The CDR1 and CDR2 encoded by the germline V gene are SGDLS and YYNGEE. TCRbeta CDR3 regions were amplified from genomic DNA by means of the immunoSEQ Assay, a bias-controlled multiplex PCR. In the source study's methods: The number of nucleated cells in each sample was estimated from the amplification of reference gene primers within the assay. To quantify the absolute abundance of each unique TCRbeta CDR3 rearrangement, sequence reads were collapsed and filtered. For each sample, productive Simpson clonality was calculated by taking the square root of Simpson's diversity index across productive rearrangements. TCRdb mirrors the immuneACCESS table, restricted to in-frame sequences. Some clones are absent from its copies; in checked studies, under half trace to an unresolved V gene, and the reason for the others is unknown. V, J and clone size are taken as reported in that table, and D and trimming were inferred from the DNA itself. Recorded for this sample are about 380,000 clones; approximately 89% of them occurred a single time. 1% to 1.5% of the sample lies in the top ten.

The study at large found these results: How much clinical and demographic metadata was included differed by source and by participant, and the metadata was provided uncurated.

In the prospective study, participants were roughly 18 to 95 years old, resided in about two dozen geographic areas of the United States, and were enrolled through a virtual design. To assign participants to cohorts, the prospective study relied on clinical history that participants themselves reported in a screening survey and a study questionnaire. Recovered participants in ImmuneRACE Cohort 3 were defined as having two consecutive negative NP/OP PCR tests, clearance from a healthcare professional, or resolution of symptoms. Each participant in the prospective study had whole blood, serum and a nasopharyngeal or oropharyngeal swab collected by mobile phlebotomists. Participants in the prospective study had the option to provide additional blood draws and questionnaires over a roughly 2-month period. Prospective study blood samples were shipped either frozen or at room temperature before DNA extraction.

Worth noting for this clone: Which antigen it targets is not known. No base quality information exists; no much larger clone differs at one position.

What was sequenced was PBMCs or T cells enriched from blood (not recorded which). The receptor was isolated from a man aged 25 to 40 who had recovered from COVID-19. This chain joins TRBV9 to TRBJ1-2, and TRBD1 may be the D gene, going by 6 matching bases. The DNA reads as follows: TGTGCCAGCAGCGTAGCTCGGGATCAGGGGAGCTATGGCTACACCTTC. Its protein product is CASSVARDQGSYGYTF.